This entry features one T cell receptor beta chain sequence. Trimming stripped 1 base from V and 4 bases from J, with 8 bases between. Germline CDR1 LNHDA, CDR2 SQIVND (reference sequence). The length of the CDR3 is 14 residues. Using immunoSEQ multiplex PCR, the repertoire was profiled, and TCRdb retains in-frame clones only, with some absent. This table has around 3,000 clones, roughly nine tenths appearing once. This sample was included in a study of blood T cell repertoires in COVID-19. The sequence was collected from a human donor with active COVID-19. The donor label of this sample is uncertain. The chain recombines TRBV19 with TRBJ1-5; D call uncertain. Sequencing was performed on peripheral blood. The chain's CDR3 is CASSIGLTNQPQHF. DNA of the CDR3: TGTGCCAGTAGTATAGGGTTGACTAATCAGCCCCAGCATTTT.